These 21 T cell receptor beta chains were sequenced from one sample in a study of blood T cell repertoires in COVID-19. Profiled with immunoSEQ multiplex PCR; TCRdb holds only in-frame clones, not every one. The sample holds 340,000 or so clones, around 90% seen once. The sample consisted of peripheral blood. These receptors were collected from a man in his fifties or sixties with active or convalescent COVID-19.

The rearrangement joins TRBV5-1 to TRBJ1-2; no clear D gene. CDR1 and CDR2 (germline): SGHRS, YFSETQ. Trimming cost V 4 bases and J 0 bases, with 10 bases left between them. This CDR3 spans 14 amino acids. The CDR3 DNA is TGCGCCAGCAGCCTGGCGGGTGCTAACTATGGCTACACCTTC. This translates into CASSLAGANYGYTF.

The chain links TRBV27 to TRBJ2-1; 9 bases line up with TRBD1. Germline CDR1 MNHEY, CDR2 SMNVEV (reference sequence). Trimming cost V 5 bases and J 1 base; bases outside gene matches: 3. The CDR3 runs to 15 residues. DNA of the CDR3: TGTGCCAGCAGTACGGGACAGGGATCCTACAATGAGCAGTTCTTC. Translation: CASSTGQGSYNEQFF.

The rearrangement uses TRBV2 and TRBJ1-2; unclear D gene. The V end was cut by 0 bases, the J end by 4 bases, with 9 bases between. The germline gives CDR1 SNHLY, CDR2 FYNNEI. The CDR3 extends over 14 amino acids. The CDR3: CASSEAQAGYGYTF. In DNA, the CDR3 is TGTGCCAGCAGTGAAGCGCAGGCAGGCTATGGCTACACCTTC.

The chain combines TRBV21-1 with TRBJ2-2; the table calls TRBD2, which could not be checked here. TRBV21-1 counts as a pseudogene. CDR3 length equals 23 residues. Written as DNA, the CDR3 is TGTGCCAGCACCAATGGACTCGCCCCGACTGCGGGACTAGCGGGAGGGTACACCGGGGAGCTGTTTTTT. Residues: CASTNGLAPTAGLAGGYTGELFF.

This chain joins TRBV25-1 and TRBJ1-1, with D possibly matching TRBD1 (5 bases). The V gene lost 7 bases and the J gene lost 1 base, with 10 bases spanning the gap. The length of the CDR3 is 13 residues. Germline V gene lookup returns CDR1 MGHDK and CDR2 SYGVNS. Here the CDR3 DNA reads TGTGCCAGCATTTCTGACAGGAACACTGAAGCTTTCTTT. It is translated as CASISDRNTEAFF.

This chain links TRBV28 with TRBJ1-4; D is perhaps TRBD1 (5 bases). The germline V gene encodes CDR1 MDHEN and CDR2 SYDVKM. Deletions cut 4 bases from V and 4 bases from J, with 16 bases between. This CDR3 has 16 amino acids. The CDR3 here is CASSSPSGGGNEKLFF. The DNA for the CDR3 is TGTGCCAGCAGTTCCCCCAGTGGGGGGGGTAATGAAAAACTGTTTTTT.

The CDR3 sequence: CASSLEPSGDSEQFF. The CDR3 region has the DNA TGTGCCAGCAGCTTAGAACCTAGCGGGGATAGTGAGCAGTTCTTC. This chain links TRBV11-2 with TRBJ2-1, with 9 bases fitting TRBD2. CDR3 length: 15 amino acids. The J segment lost 9 bases and the V segment lost 0 bases, leaving 6 bases of the junction unmatched. Per germline, CDR1 SGHAT and CDR2 FQNNGV. Full variable domain (rest looked up from reference TRBV11-2 and TRBJ2-1): EAGVAQSPRYKIIEKRQSVAFWCNPISGHATLYWYQQILGQGPKLLIQFQNNGVVDDSQLPKDRFSAERLKGVDSTLKIQPAKLEDSAVYLCASSLEPSGDSEQFFGPGTRLTVL.

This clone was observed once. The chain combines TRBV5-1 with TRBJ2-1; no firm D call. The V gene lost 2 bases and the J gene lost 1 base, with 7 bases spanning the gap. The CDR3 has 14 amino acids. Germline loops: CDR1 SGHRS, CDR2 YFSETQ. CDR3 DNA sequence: TGCGCCAGCAGCTTTCTGAGTTCCTACAATGAGCAGTTCTTC. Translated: CASSFLSSYNEQFF.

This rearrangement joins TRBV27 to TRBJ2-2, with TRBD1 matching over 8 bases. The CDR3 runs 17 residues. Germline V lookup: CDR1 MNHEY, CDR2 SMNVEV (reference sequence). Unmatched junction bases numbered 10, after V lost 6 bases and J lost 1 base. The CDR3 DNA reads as TGTGCCAGCAGCCCGGACAGGGCCTATCGGAACACCGGGGAGCTGTTTTTT. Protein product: CASSPDRAYRNTGELFF.

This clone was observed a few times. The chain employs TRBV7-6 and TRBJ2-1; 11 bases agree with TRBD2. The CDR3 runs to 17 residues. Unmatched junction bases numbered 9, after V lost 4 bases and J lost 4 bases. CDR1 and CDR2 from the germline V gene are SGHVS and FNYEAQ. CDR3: CASSSTLTSGGYNEQFF. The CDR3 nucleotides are TGTGCCAGCAGCTCGACTCTAACTAGCGGGGGTTACAATGAGCAGTTCTTC.

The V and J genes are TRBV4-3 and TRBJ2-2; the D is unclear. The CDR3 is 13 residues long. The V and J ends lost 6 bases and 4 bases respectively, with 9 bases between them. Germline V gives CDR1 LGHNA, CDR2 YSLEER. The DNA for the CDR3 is TGCGCCAGCAGTCCAAGGAGCACCGGGGAGCTGTTTTTT. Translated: CASSPRSTGELFF.

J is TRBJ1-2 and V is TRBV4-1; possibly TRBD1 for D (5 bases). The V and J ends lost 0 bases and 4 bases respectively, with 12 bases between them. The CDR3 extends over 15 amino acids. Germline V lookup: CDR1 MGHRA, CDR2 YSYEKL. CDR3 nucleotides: TGCGCCAGCAGCCAAGATCCCGGGAGGGGCTATGGCTACACCTTC. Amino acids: CASSQDPGRGYGYTF.

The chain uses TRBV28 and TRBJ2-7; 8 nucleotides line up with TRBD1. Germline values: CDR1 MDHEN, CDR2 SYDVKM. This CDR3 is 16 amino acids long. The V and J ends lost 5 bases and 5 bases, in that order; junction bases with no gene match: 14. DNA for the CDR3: TGTGCCAGCAGTCCCGACCCCGGGACAGGTTCTAACGAGCAGTACTTC. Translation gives CASSPDPGTGSNEQYF.

CDR3 in amino acids: CATSRGRGGIERAKNIQYF. In nucleotides, the CDR3 is TGTGCCACCAGCAGAGGACGGGGGGGCATAGAGAGGGCCAAAAACATTCAGTACTTC. V gene TRBV15 combines with J gene TRBJ2-4, with 8 bases aligning to TRBD2. The CDR3 is 19 amino acids. The germline V gene has CDR1 LNHNV and CDR2 YYDKDF (reference sequence). V gave up 1 base and J gave up 1 base; unmatched junction bases: 12.

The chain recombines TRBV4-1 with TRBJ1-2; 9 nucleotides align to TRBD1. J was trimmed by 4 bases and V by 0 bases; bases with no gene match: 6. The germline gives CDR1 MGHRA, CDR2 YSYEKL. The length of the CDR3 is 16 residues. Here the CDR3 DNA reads TGCGCCAGCAGCCAAGATAACACAGGGGGCGTCTATGGCTACACCTTC. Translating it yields CASSQDNTGGVYGYTF.

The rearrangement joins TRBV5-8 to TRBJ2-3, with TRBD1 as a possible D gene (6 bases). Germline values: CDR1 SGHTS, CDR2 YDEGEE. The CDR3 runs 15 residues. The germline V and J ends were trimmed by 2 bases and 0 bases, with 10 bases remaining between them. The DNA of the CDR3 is TGTGCCAGCAGCTTCCCCCAGGGGAGCACAGATACGCAGTATTTT. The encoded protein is CASSFPQGSTDTQYF.

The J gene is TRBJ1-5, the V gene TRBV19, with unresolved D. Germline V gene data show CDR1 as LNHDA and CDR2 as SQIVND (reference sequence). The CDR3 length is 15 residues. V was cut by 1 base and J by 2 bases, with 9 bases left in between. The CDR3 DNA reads TGTGCCAGTAGTATAGGGGAGTTGGGCAATCAGCCCCAGCATTTT. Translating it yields CASSIGELGNQPQHF.

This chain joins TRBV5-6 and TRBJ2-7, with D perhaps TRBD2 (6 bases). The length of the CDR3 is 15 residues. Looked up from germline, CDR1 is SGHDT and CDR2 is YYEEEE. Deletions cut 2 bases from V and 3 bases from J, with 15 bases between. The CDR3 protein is CASSFRPGLSYEQYF. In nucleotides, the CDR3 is TGTGCCAGCAGCTTCAGACCGGGACTGAGCTACGAGCAGTACTTC.

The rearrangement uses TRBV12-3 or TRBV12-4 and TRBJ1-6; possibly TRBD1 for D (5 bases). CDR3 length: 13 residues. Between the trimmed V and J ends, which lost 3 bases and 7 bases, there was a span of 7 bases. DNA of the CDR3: TGTGCCAGCAGTTTGGGACTAAATTCACCCCTCCACTTT. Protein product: CASSLGLNSPLHF.

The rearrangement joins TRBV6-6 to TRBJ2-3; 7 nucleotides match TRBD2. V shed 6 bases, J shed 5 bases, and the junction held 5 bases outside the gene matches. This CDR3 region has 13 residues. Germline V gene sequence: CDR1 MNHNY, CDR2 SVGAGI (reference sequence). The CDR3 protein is CASRVGGKDTQYF. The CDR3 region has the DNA TGTGCCAGCAGAGTCGGGGGGAAAGATACGCAGTATTTT.

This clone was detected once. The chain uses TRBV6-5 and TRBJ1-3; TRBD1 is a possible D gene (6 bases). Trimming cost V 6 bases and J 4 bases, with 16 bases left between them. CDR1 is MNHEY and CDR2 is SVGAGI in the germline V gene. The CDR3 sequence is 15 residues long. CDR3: CASRAGDVTGNTIYF. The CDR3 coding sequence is TGTGCCAGCAGGGCAGGGGATGTTACAGGAAACACCATATATTTT.